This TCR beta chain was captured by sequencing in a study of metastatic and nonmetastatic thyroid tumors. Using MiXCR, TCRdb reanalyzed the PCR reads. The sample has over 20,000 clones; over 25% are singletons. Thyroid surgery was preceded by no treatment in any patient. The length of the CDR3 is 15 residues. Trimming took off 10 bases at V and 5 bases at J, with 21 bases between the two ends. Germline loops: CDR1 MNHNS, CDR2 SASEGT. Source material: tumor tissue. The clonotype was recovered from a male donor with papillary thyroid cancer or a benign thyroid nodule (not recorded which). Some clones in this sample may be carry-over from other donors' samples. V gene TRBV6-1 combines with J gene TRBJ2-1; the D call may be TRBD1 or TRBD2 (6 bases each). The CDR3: CATRGGREANNEQFF. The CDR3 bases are TGTGCCACAAGAGGGGGGCGCGAAGCTAACAATGAGCAGTTCTTC.